These T cell receptor beta chains were read from a single sample in a study of T-cell reconstitution after alpha-beta-depleted transplantation in children. One entry per CDR3 protein results from TCRdb running MiXCR on the PCR reads. The data show 200,000 to 250,000 distinct CDR3 sequences, with about a tenth seen just once and 28% held by the top ten. The sequences come from PBMCs, collected before TCRalphabeta/CD19-depleted stem cell transplant. Source of these receptors: a child under two years old with acute myeloid leukemia, due to receive a stem cell transplant. CDR3s include the opening cysteine and the closing phenylalanine or tryptophan. A D gene is named only where the DNA matches it firmly. Expanded clones are given a class, and other clones once, few, many or no size at all.

cdr3_length j_call clone_size d_call v_call cdr3_nt cdr3_aa
14 TRBJ2-2 few TRBD1 TRBV19 TGTGCCAGTAGTATACAGGGGGCCACCGGGGAGCTGTTTTTT CASSIQGATGELFF
16 TRBJ2-1 many TRBD1 TRBV5-4 TGTGCCAGCAGCTTGGGAGGGACAGGGGCCCTTGGGGAGCAGTTCTTC CASSLGGTGALGEQFF
12 TRBJ2-2 many . TRBV7-2 TGTGCCAGCAGCTTAATTTCCGGGGAGCTGTTTTTT CASSLISGELFF
18 TRBJ1-6 few TRBD1 TRBV4-3 TGCGCCAGCAGCCAAATCCACAGGGGAGGGCCGATTGGGTCACCCCTCCACTTT CASSQIHRGGPIGSPLHF
11 TRBJ1-2 many . TRBV5-1 TGCGCCAGCAGCTTGGGACGGAATTACACCTTC CASSLGRNYTF
15 TRBJ1-4 . . TRBV3-1 TGTGCCAGCAGCCAACGCCAGATGGCTAATGAAAAACTGTTTTTT CASSQRQMANEKLFF
15 TRBJ2-3 many TRBD2 TRBV20-1 TGCAGTGCTAGGGCCCCAGCGGGGGCCACAGATACGCAGTATTTT CSARAPAGATDTQYF
15 TRBJ1-2 many . TRBV5-1 TGCGCCAGCAGCCCCGGGGCAGGGGTCGAAAATGGCTACACCTTC CASSPGAGVENGYTF
15 TRBJ1-5 many TRBD1 TRBV5-1 TGCGCCAGCAGCCCAACCGGGACAGGGGGTAAGCCCCAGCATTTT CASSPTGTGGKPQHF
15 TRBJ2-5 many TRBD2 TRBV27 TGTGCCAGCAGTTCTTCTGGGGCGGGGGAAGAGACCCAGTACTTC CASSSSGAGEETQYF
13 TRBJ2-3 . TRBD1 TRBV4-3 TGCGCCAGCAGCCTTACAGGGGCAGATACGCAGTTTTTT CASSLTGADTQFF
15 TRBJ1-1 many TRBD1 TRBV20-1 TGCAGTGCTAGAGATCGGGAGACAGGGGTGGGCGAAGCTTTCTTT CSARDRETGVGEAFF
13 TRBJ1-5 many . TRBV15 TGTGCCACCAGCATCCCCGGTTCGGGCAGCCAGCATTTT CATSIPGSGSQHF
14 TRBJ2-3 many TRBD2 TRBV4-1 TGCGCCAGCAGCCAAGCTAGCGGGTCAGATACGCAGTATTTT CASSQASGSDTQYF
14 TRBJ1-2 few . TRBV7-2 TGTGCCAGCAGCCCCGGCGGGGTAGGGTATGGCTACACCTTC CASSPGGVGYGYTF
15 TRBJ1-6 many . TRBV7-2 TGTGCCAGCAGCCCCACGGGACATCATAATTCACCCCTCCACTTT CASSPTGHHNSPLHF
16 TRBJ2-1 many . TRBV20-1 TGCAGTGCTAGAGATGGAGGGGGCACCCGACACAATGAGCAGTTCTTC CSARDGGGTRHNEQFF
18 TRBJ1-6 many TRBD1 TRBV12-3/TRBV12-4 TGTGCCAGCAGTTTGGGACAGGGGGCAGGGAGCTATAATTCACCCCTCCACTTT CASSLGQGAGSYNSPLHF
13 TRBJ1-2 many . TRBV20-1 TGCAGTGCTAGACCCGTGGTGGGTGATGGCTACACCTTC CSARPVVGDGYTF
15 TRBJ2-1 many . TRBV27 TGTGCCAGCAGTTTGCAGCCCTCCACCCTGGATGAGCAGTTCTTC CASSLQPSTLDEQFF
13 TRBJ2-5 . TRBD1 TRBV12-3/TRBV12-4 TGTGCCAGCAGTCTCGGGACAGCAGAGACCCAGTACTTC CASSLGTAETQYF
14 TRBJ2-5 many . TRBV20-1 TGCAGTTCCCCACCCGCGACGGGGCAAGAGACCCAGTACTTC CSSPPATGQETQYF
13 TRBJ1-2 many . TRBV3-1 TGTGCCAGCAGCCCACCCGATAACTATGGCTACACCTTC CASSPPDNYGYTF
17 TRBJ2-7 many . TRBV28 TGTGCCAGCAGTTTATGGGGGGACATTCACCCTTCCTACGAGCAGTACTTC CASSLWGDIHPSYEQYF
15 TRBJ1-6 many . TRBV7-2 TGTGCCAGCAGCTTAGACTGGGGGGGTTTTTCACCCCTCCACTTT CASSLDWGGFSPLHF
15 TRBJ1-4 . . TRBV5-1 TGCGCCAGCAGCAAGGGACGCGAAACTAATGAAAAACTGTTTTTT CASSKGRETNEKLFF
12 TRBJ2-3 many . TRBV29-1 TGCAGCGTTGAAGAGGGCGCAGGTGCGCAGTATTTT CSVEEGAGAQYF
14 TRBJ2-7 many TRBD1 TRBV6-1 TGTGCCAGCAGTGAAACAGGGGGCTCCTACGAGCAGTACTTC CASSETGGSYEQYF
15 TRBJ2-3 many . TRBV20-1 TGCAGTGCTAGAGATTTGGGAAGCGGGACAGATACGCAGTATTTT CSARDLGSGTDTQYF
15 TRBJ2-1 many TRBD1 TRBV5-5 TGTGCCAGCAGCTTGGAACAGGGGACATACAATGAGCAGTTCTTC CASSLEQGTYNEQFF
15 TRBJ2-4 many TRBD1 TRBV12-3/TRBV12-4 TGTGCCAGCAGTTCCCGGGACAGCGCCAAAAACATTCAGTACTTC CASSSRDSAKNIQYF
13 TRBJ2-1 . TRBD2 TRBV7-9 TGTGCCAGCAGCCGACTAGCGAACAATGAGCAGTTCTTC CASSRLANNEQFF
12 TRBJ1-1 few TRBD1 TRBV20-1 TGCAGGACCAACAGGGGGAGGACTGAAGCTTTCTTT CRTNRGRTEAFF
17 TRBJ1-6 . TRBD1 TRBV12-3/TRBV12-4 TGTGCTAGCAGCCCTCGACAGGGGCGGGGATATATTTCACCCCTCCACTTT CASSPRQGRGYISPLHF
12 TRBJ2-3 many . TRBV7-3 TGTGCCAGCAGCTCACAGGCAGATACGCAGTATTTT CASSSQADTQYF
18 TRBJ2-1 . TRBD2 TRBV20-1 TGCAGTGCTAGAGCTTTACTAGCGGGGGCGAGCTCCTACAATGAGCAGTTCTTC CSARALLAGASSYNEQFF
12 TRBJ1-1 many TRBD1 TRBV20-1 TGCAGTGGGGGGACAGTAAACACTGAAGCTTTCTTT CSGGTVNTEAFF
12 TRBJ2-5 many . TRBV20-1 TGCAGTGCCCGGACGGGGCGGGAGACCCAGTACTTC CSARTGRETQYF
16 TRBJ1-1 many TRBD1 TRBV6-1 TGTGCCAGCAGTGTGATGACAGGGAACTTGAACACTGAAGCTTTCTTT CASSVMTGNLNTEAFF
14 TRBJ2-1 . TRBD1 TRBV2 TGTGCCAGCAACAACAGGGGGCTGGACAATGAGCAGTTCTTC CASNNRGLDNEQFF
15 TRBJ2-3 many TRBD2 TRBV20-1 TGCAGTGCTAGAGAAAGGACTAGCGGCACAGATACGCAGTATTTT CSARERTSGTDTQYF
16 TRBJ1-5 many . TRBV7-2 TGTGCCAGCAGCTTTAATGGCGACAGTAGCAATCAGCCCCAGCATTTT CASSFNGDSSNQPQHF
14 TRBJ2-7 many . TRBV20-1 TGCAGTGCTAGCGGACTTTTTAGAACCTACGAGCAGTACTTC CSASGLFRTYEQYF